The 12 T cell receptor beta chains below come from one sample, sequenced in a study of cytomegalovirus exposure and HLA in healthy donors. Primers included in the PCR were 60 Vbeta and 13 Jbeta primers. Repertoires were generated with immunoSEQ multiplex PCR, while TCRdb's copy carries only in-frame clones and drops some. The data contain approximately 150,000 clones, roughly 83% of them singletons. Sequenced sample: PBMCs. The receptors stem from a man aged 25-45 years in good health and CMV-seronegative.

The rearrangement joins TRBV2 to TRBJ1-4; possibly TRBD1 for D (6 bases). V lost 3 bases, J lost 7 bases, and 9 bases lay in between. Germline loops: CDR1 SNHLY, CDR2 FYNNEI. The CDR3 runs 13 residues. For the CDR3, the DNA is TGTGCCAGCAGTGACAGGGGCGGTGAAAAACTGTTTTTT. Translation: CASSDRGGEKLFF.

CDR3 DNA: TGTGCCAGCAGCGAAATAGCGGGGGGGCCATGGGATGAGCAGTTCTTC. Translating gives CASSEIAGGPWDEQFF. The rearrangement joins TRBV5-6 to TRBJ2-1, with 11 bases matching TRBD2. V trimming: 4 bases; J trimming: 8 bases; junction bases outside the gene matches: 11. Germline lookup yields CDR1 SGHDT and CDR2 YYEEEE. The CDR3 extends over 16 amino acids. The full variable domain, with the rest looked up from reference TRBV5-6 and TRBJ2-1, is DAGVTQSPTHLIKTRGQQVTLRCSPKSGHDTVSWYQQALGQGPQFIFQYYEEEERQRGNFPDRFSGHQFPNYSSELNVNALLLGDSALYLCASSEIAGGPWDEQFFGPGTRLTVL.

The CDR3 DNA follows: TGTGCCTGGAAGACTAGCGGAAACTACTACGAGCAGTACTTC. Translation gives CAWKTSGNYYEQYF. The chain couples TRBV30 to TRBJ2-7, with 9 bases matching TRBD2. With 4 bases clipped from V and 3 bases from J, the junction kept 7 bases outside the gene matches. Germline values: CDR1 GTSNPN, CDR2 SVGIG (reference sequence). CDR3 size: 14 residues.

The chain uses TRBV9 and TRBJ2-5, with TRBD1 matching over 12 bases. Looked up from germline, CDR1 is SGDLS and CDR2 is YYNGEE. The CDR3 has 16 residues. V shed 3 bases and J 5 bases; nucleotides not matched to a gene: 8. The CDR3 here is CASSAPGTGGYETQYF. The CDR3 bases are TGTGCCAGCAGCGCCCCCGGGACAGGGGGCTATGAGACCCAGTACTTC.

This rearrangement joins TRBV5-1 to TRBJ1-4; no clear D gene. Trimming took off 0 bases at V and 4 bases at J, with 10 bases between the two ends. CDR1 is SGHRS and CDR2 is YFSETQ in the germline V gene. This CDR3 has 15 amino acids. The CDR3 sequence is CASSLAASYNEKLFF. In nucleotides, the CDR3 is TGCGCCAGCAGCTTGGCCGCCAGTTATAATGAAAAACTGTTTTTT.

The chain recombines TRBV9 with TRBJ1-1, with D unresolved. Germline CDR1 is SGDLS and CDR2 is YYNGEE. Trimming cost V 1 base and J 3 bases, with 7 bases left between them. This CDR3 contains 13 residues. Here the CDR3 reads CASSVSSYTEAFF. CDR3 bases: TGTGCCAGCAGCGTATCAAGCTACACTGAAGCTTTCTTT.

The chain has TRBV4-1 and TRBJ1-1; 10 nucleotides match TRBD1. CDR3 length equals 15 residues. J lost 5 bases, V lost 5 bases, and 8 bases had no gene match. Germline loops: CDR1 MGHRA, CDR2 YSYEKL. CDR3 DNA: TGCGCCAGCAGCTACCCCGGGACAGGGGAGACTGAAGCTTTCTTT. As protein: CASSYPGTGETEAFF.

The gene calls are TRBV4-1 and TRBJ1-5, with a tentative D call TRBD1 (5 bases). The CDR3 covers 15 residues. V gave up 0 bases and J gave up 5 bases, with 11 bases separating them. Germline V gene data show CDR1 as MGHRA and CDR2 as YSYEKL. As DNA, the CDR3 is TGCGCCAGCAGCCAAGATCTCTGGGGGGATCAGCCCCAGCATTTT. Its translation: CASSQDLWGDQPQHF.

The chain has TRBV2 and TRBJ2-3; D may be TRBD2 (5 bases). The length of the CDR3 is 16 residues. CDR1 is SNHLY and CDR2 is FYNNEI in the germline V gene. With 3 bases removed from V and 0 bases from J, the gap between germline ends came to 13 bases. The CDR3 coding sequence is TGTGCCAGCAGTGATGGGCGGAGGATGAGCACAGATACGCAGTATTTT. This encodes CASSDGRRMSTDTQYF. Using reference TRBV2 and TRBJ2-3 for the parts outside the CDR3, the full variable domain is EPEVTQTPSHQVTQMGQEVILRCVPISNHLYFYWYRQILGQKVEFLVSFYNNEISEKSEIFDDQFSVERPDGSNFTLKIRSTKLEDSAMYFCASSDGRRMSTDTQYFGPGTRLTVL.

Here the CDR3 reads CASGLGTGNGYTF. In DNA, the CDR3 is TGTGCTAGTGGTTTGGGCACAGGGAATGGCTACACCTTC. This sequence joins TRBV12-5 and TRBJ1-2; the D gene is possibly TRBD1 (6 bases). Trimming pared 1 base from V and 6 bases from J, leaving 9 bases between. CDR3 length equals 13 residues. CDR1 and CDR2 from the germline V gene are LGHNT and FRNRAP. The full variable domain, its missing parts supplied by reference TRBV12-5 and TRBJ1-2, is DARVTQTPRHKVTEMGQEVTMRCQPILGHNTVFWYRQTMMQGLELLAYFRNRAPLDDSGMPKDRFSAEMPDATLATLKIQPSEPRDSAVYFCASGLGTGNGYTFGSGTRLTVV.

On this clone: One end of the junction is discordant with germline, which a read error may explain. The rearrangement links TRBV7-9 to TRBJ2-7; the match to TRBD1 covers 8 bases. The germline gives CDR1 SEHNR, CDR2 FQNEAQ (reference sequence). The CDR3 contains 14 residues. CDR3 coding DNA: TGTTCCAGCAGCGAGGACAGGGCCTTCTACGAGCAGTACTTC. It codes for CSSSEDRAFYEQYF.

The V gene is TRBV7-9, the J gene TRBJ2-3, with a tentative D call TRBD1 (5 bases). The CDR3 has 14 amino acids. Trimming took off 5 bases at V and 6 bases at J, with 15 bases between the two ends. The V gene's germline CDR1 is SEHNR and CDR2 FQNEAQ (reference sequence). The CDR3 bases are TGTGCCAGCAGCCCTCTTCGGAAGGGGGATACGCAGTATTTT. Protein: CASSPLRKGDTQYF.